This T cell receptor (beta chain) was sequenced for a study of CD8 T cells in Susac syndrome. The CDR3 loop spans 13 amino acids. Trimming pared 8 bases from V and 6 bases from J, leaving 13 bases between. The germline CDR1 and CDR2 sequences are KGHDR and SFDVKD. With random hexamers, roughly 0.5 to 1 ug RNA was reverse transcribed. The amplification used immunoSEQ multiplex PCR on TCR beta CDR3; it spanned 54 Vbeta and 13 Jbeta. TCRdb processed the immunoSEQ multiplex PCR reads anew with MiXCR; each CDR3 protein has one entry. The table lists more than 40,000 distinct CDR3 sequences, more than 85% of them singletons. CD8+ and CD4+ T cells from blood underwent TCR beta sequencing. Isolation of CD8+ and CD4+ T cells was performed negatively, whereas enrichment of TEMRA cells was done by FACS.

The chain recombines TRBV24-1 with TRBJ2-1, with D uncertain. Specimen: CD8+ T cells from PBMCs. The receptor was isolated from a human donor in good health. The CDR3: CATNGKASNEQFF. The DNA for the CDR3 is TGTGCCACCAATGGTAAGGCCTCCAATGAGCAGTTCTTC.